This T cell receptor beta chain originates from a study of cytomegalovirus exposure and HLA in healthy donors. This CDR3 is built from 16 residues. Per the germline V gene, CDR1 is SEHNR and CDR2 is FQNEAQ (reference sequence). V was pared by 4 bases and J by 4 bases, with 7 bases of the junction left unmatched. The PCR contained 60 Vbeta and 13 Jbeta primers. Authors' analysis steps: Later analysis identified tens of millions of unique TCR beta chains, roughly 11 million shared. Repertoires were generated with immunoSEQ multiplex PCR, while TCRdb's copy carries only in-frame clones and drops some. V and J calls plus clone size are reproduced from that table; the DNA served to infer D and trimming. This sample has about 270,000 clones, with just over 70% found just once. Study observations and caveats: Earlier analysis looked at TCR beta V segments, and most were productive about 90% or about 30% of the time. Among donors in an Asian-associated ancestry cluster, a later analysis reportedly found fewer N-insertions than the roughly 610-donor mean. DRB1 showed the most TCR associations and HLA-C the fewest in a later analysis, as rates varied by HLA locus.

A word on this clone: Its antigen is still unknown.

Sequences were obtained from PBMCs. The clonotype was recovered from a female donor in good health and CMV-seronegative. The J gene is TRBJ2-3, the V gene TRBV7-9, with 11 bases aligning to TRBD2. The CDR3 sequence is CASSSEASGRSDTQYF. For the CDR3, the DNA is TGTGCCAGCAGCTCAGAGGCTAGCGGGAGGTCAGATACGCAGTATTTT.